The 4 T cell receptor beta chains given below trace back to one sample, sequenced in a study of blood T cell repertoires in COVID-19. Sequencing used immunoSEQ multiplex PCR; TCRdb keeps in-frame clones, though not all of them. The repertoire consists of about 140,000 clones, with about four fifths occurring once and the leading ten covering 3% to 4.5%. The sample comprised peripheral blood. These receptor sequences come from a man in his 70s who had recovered from COVID-19.

The CDR3 loop reads CASGPGKLAGIYNEQFF. The CDR3 DNA is TGTGCTAGTGGCCCCGGAAAACTAGCGGGGATCTACAATGAGCAGTTCTTC. V gene TRBV12-5 combines with J gene TRBJ2-1; 10 nucleotides align to TRBD2. Losses at the gene ends were 6 bases for V and 3 bases for J; bases not matched to a gene: 11. CDR1 is LGHNT and CDR2 is FRNRAP in the germline V gene. CDR3 length: 17 residues.

This chain uses TRBV7-8 with TRBJ2-7; 8 bases align to TRBD1. The CDR3 is made up of 13 amino acids. After removal of 5 bases from V and 7 bases from J, the junction contained 7 bases not matched to a gene. Germline V gene lookup returns CDR1 SGHVS and CDR2 FQNEAQ. The chain's CDR3 is CASSPRDRYEQYF. The CDR3 DNA reads as TGTGCCAGCAGCCCCCGGGACAGGTATGAGCAGTACTTC.

V usage is TRBV3-1 (or the pseudogene TRBV3-2) and J usage is TRBJ2-7; 7 bases are shared with TRBD1. With 6 bases clipped from V and 9 bases from J, the junction kept 8 bases outside the gene matches. The CDR3 length is 12 residues. Germline V gene sequence: CDR1 LGHDT, CDR2 YNNKEL (reference sequence). CDR3 loop: CASSDRAKGQYF. CDR3 nucleotides: TGTGCCAGCAGTGACAGGGCCAAAGGGCAGTACTTC.

There are a few counts of this clone. The chain is built from TRBV5-4 and TRBJ1-2, with a tentative D call TRBD1 (5 bases). Germline V gene sequence: CDR1 SGHNT, CDR2 YYREEE (reference sequence). CDR3 size: 14 residues. V was pared by 4 bases and J by 7 bases, with 17 bases between. CDR3 sequence reads: CASSRWGGEAGYTF. The CDR3 DNA reads as TGTGCCAGCAGCAGGTGGGGGGGAGAGGCTGGCTACACCTTC.